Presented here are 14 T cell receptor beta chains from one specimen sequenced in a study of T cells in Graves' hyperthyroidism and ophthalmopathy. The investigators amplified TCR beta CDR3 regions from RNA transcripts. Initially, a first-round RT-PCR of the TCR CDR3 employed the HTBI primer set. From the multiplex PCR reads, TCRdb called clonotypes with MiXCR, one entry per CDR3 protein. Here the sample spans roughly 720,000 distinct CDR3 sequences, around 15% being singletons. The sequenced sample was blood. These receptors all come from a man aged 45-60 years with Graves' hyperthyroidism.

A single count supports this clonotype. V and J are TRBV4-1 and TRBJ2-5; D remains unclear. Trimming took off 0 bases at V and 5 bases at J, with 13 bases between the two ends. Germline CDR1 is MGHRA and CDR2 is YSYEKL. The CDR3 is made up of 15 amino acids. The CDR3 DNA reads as TGCGCCAGCAGCCAAGAGGATCCTATAATGGAGACCCAGTACTTC. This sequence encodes CASSQEDPIMETQYF.

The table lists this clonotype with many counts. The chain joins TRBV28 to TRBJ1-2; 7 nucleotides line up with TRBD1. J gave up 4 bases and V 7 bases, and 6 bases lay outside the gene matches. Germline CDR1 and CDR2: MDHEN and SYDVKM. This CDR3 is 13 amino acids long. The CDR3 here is CASTEQGIYGYTF. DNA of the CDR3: TGTGCCAGCACCGAACAGGGGATCTATGGCTACACCTTC.

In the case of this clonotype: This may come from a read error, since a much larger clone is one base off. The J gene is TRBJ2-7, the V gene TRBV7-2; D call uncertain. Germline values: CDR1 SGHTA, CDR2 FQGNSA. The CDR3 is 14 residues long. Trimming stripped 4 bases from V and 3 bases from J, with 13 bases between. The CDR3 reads CTSSSRLPGYEQYF. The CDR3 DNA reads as TGTACCAGCAGCTCAAGACTCCCGGGCTACGAGCAGTACTTC.

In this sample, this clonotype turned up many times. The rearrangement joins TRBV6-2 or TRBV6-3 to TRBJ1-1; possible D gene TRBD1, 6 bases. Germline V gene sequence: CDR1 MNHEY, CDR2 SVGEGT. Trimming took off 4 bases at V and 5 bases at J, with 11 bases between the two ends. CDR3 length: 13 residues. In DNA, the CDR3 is TGTGCCAGCAGTTCACAGGGTTGGACTGAAGCTTTCTTT. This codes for CASSSQGWTEAFF.

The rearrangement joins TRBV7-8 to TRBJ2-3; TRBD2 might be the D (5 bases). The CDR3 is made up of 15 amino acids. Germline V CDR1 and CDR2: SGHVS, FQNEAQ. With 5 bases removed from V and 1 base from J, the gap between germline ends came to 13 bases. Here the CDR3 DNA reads TGTGCCAGCAGCCCTAAGAGGACTGGCACAGATACGCAGTATTTT. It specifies CASSPKRTGTDTQYF. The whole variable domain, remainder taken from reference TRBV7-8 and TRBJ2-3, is GAGVSQSPRYKVAKRGQDVALRCDPISGHVSLFWYQQALGQGPEFLTYFQNEAQLDKSGLPSDRFFAERPEGSVSTLKIQRTQQEDSAVYLCASSPKRTGTDTQYFGPGTRLTVL.

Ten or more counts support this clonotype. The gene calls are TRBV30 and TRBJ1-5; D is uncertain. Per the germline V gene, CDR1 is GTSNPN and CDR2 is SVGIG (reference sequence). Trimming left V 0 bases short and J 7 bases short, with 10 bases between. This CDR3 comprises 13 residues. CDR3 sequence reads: CAWSVHERQPQHF. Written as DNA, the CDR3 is TGTGCCTGGAGTGTACATGAGCGACAGCCCCAGCATTTT.

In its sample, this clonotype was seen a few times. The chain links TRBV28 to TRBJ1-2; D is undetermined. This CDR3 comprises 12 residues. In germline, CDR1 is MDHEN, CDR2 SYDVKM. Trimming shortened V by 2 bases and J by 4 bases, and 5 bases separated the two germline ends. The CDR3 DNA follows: TGTGCCAGCAGTTTAAACACCTATGGCTACACCTTC. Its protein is CASSLNTYGYTF.

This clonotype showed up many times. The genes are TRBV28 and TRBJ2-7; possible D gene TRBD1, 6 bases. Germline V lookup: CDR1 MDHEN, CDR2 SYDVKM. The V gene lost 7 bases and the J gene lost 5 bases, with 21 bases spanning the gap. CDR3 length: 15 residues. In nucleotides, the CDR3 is TGTGCCAGCATCGGCGGCTGGGGACATGGGGACGAGCAGTACTTC. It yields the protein CASIGGWGHGDEQYF. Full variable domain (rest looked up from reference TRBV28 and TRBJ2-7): DVKVTQSSRYLVKRTGEKVFLECVQDMDHENMFWYRQDPGLGLRLIYFSYDVKMKEKGDIPEGYSVSREKKERFSLILESASTNQTSMYLCASIGGWGHGDEQYFGPGTRLTVT.

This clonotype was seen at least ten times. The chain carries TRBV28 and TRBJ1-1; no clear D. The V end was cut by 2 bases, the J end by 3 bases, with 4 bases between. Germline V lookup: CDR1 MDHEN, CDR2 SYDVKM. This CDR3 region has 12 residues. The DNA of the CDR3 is TGTGCCAGCAGTTTAGTCCACACTGAAGCTTTCTTT. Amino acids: CASSLVHTEAFF.

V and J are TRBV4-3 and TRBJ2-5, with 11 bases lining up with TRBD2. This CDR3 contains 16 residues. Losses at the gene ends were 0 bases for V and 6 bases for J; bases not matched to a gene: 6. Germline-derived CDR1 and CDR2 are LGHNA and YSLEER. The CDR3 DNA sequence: TGCGCCAGCAGCCAAGATTTAGCGGGAGGGCTTAAGACCCAGTACTTC. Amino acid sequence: CASSQDLAGGLKTQYF.

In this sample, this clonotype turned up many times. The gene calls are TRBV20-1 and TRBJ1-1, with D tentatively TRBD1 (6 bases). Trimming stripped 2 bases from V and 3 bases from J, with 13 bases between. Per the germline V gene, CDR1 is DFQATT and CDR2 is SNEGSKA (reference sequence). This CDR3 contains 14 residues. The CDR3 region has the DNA TGCAGTGCTAGACAAATGCCAGGGGACACTGAAGCTTTCTTT. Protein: CSARQMPGDTEAFF.

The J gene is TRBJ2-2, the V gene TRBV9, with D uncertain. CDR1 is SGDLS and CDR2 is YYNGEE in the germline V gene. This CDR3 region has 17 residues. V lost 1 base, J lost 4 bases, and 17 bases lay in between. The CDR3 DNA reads TGTGCCAGCAGCGTAATCGGTGAGGTGGGGTTCACCGGGGAGCTGTTTTTT. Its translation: CASSVIGEVGFTGELFF.

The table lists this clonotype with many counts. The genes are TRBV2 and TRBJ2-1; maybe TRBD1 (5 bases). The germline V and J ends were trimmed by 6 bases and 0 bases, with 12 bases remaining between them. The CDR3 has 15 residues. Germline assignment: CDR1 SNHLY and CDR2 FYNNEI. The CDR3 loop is CASSPAGISYNEQFF. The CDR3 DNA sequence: TGTGCCAGCAGCCCAGCAGGGATCTCCTACAATGAGCAGTTCTTC.

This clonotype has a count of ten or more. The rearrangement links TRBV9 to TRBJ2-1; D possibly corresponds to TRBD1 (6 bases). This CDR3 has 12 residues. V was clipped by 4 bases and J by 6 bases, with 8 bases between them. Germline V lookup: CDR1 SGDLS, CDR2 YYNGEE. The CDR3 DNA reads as TGTGCCAGCAGCCAGGGGAGCAATGAGCAGTTCTTC. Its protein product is CASSQGSNEQFF.